Sequencing of this TCR beta chain was carried out in a study of blood T cell repertoires in COVID-19. For the study at large: Specimens from acute and convalescent COVID-19 originated in the United States, Italy and Spain. Sources were T cells, B-cell-depleted T cells, or PBMCs; the material itself was cDNA or gDNA.

One Seattle source followed patients from active infection through their disease course. The V and J ends lost 2 bases and 4 bases respectively, with 9 bases between them. The CDR3 is 14 residues long. Germline assignment: CDR1 MDHEN and CDR2 SYDVKM. In the source study's methods: How many nucleated cells were present was estimated from reference gene primer amplification. Clones were sequenced by immunoSEQ multiplex PCR, and TCRdb holds only the in-frame ones, with some missing. The DNA gave D and trimming, while V, J and clone size come from that table. Of 300,000 to 400,000 clones in the sample, more than 70% are singletons; the top ten hold roughly 2%.

The sequence was obtained from a woman aged 55-69 years with COVID-19, enrolled during active disease. Sequenced input: peripheral blood. The chain has TRBV28 and TRBJ1-5, with D perhaps matching TRBD1 (5 bases). Written as DNA, the CDR3 is TGTGCCAGCAGTTTAAGCAGGGTAAATCAGCCCCAGCATTTT. Translated, it gives CASSLSRVNQPQHF.